This T cell receptor beta chain was captured in a study of early T cells in non-severe SARS-CoV-2 infection. Broader study findings: VDJdb-based matching was biased toward anti-spike CD8 responses and missed private and CD4 specificities.

TCRdb itself ran the 5' RACE reads through MiXCR, one entry per CDR3 protein. This sample has tens of thousands of distinct CDR3 sequences; around 4.5% occur once, and the top ten carry roughly a fifth. After removal of 4 bases from V and 4 bases from J, the junction contained 11 bases not matched to a gene. Germline CDR1 LGHDT, CDR2 YNNKEL (reference sequence). There are 17 residues in the CDR3. At least ten counts were recorded for this clonotype. Its antigen is currently unknown. This chain joins TRBV3-1 and TRBJ2-2, with 8 positions matching TRBD2. Sequences were obtained from whole blood. This clonotype was sampled from an adult who was a healthcare worker with PCR-confirmed SARS-CoV-2 infection or an uninfected control (not recorded which). CDR3 sequence: CASSRTGGRRSTGELFF. DNA of the CDR3: TGTGCCAGCAGCCGAACGGGCGGGAGGAGGTCCACCGGGGAGCTGTTTTTT.